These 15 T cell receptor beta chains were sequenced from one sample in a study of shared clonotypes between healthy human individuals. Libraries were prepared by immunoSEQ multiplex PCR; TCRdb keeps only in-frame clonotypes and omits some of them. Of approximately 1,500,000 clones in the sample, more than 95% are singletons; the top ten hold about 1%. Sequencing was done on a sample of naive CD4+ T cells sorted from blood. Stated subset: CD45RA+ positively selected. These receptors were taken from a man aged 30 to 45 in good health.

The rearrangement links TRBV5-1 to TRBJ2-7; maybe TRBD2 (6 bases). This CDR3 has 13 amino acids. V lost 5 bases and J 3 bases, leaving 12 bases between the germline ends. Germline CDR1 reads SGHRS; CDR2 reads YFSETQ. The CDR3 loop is CASSRGGVYEQYF. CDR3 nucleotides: TGCGCCAGCAGTCGGGGCGGGGTCTACGAGCAGTACTTC.

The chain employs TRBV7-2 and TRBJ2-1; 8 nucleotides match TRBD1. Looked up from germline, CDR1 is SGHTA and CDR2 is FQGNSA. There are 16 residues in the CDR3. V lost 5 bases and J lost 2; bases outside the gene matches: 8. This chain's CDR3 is CASSLSQGAAYNEQFF. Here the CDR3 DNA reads TGTGCCAGCAGCCTCTCCCAGGGGGCTGCCTACAATGAGCAGTTCTTC. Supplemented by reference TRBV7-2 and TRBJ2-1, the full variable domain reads GAGVSQSPSNKVTEKGKDVELRCDPISGHTALYWYRQSLGQGLEFLIYFQGNSAPDKSGLPSDRFSAERTGGSVSTLTIQRTQQEDSAVYLCASSLSQGAAYNEQFFGPGTRLTVL.

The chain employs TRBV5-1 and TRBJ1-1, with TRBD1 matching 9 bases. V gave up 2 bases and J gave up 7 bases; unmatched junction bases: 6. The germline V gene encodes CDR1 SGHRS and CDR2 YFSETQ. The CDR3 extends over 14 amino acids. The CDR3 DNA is TGCGCCAGCAGCTTCCCCCAGACAGGGGGTGAAGCTTTCTTT. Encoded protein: CASSFPQTGGEAFF.

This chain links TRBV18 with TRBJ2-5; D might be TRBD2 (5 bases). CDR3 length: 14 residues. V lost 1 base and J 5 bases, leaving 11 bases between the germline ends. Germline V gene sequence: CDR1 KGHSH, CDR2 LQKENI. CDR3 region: CASSPRAEVETQYF. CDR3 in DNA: TGTGCCAGCTCACCACGAGCGGAAGTTGAGACCCAGTACTTC.

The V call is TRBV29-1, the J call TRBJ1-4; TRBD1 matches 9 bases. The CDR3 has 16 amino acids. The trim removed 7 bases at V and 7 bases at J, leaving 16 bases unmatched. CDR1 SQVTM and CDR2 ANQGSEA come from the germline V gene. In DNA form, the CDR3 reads TGCAGCGCAAGACGCCCGGGGACAGGGATACGTGAAAAACTGTTTTTT. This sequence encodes CSARRPGTGIREKLFF.

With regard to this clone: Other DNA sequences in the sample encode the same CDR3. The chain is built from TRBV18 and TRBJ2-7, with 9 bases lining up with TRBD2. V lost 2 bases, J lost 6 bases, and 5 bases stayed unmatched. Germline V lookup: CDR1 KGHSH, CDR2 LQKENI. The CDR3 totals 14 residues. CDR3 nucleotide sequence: TGTGCCAGCTCACCAGGTCTAGCGGGAAGCGAGCAGTACTTC. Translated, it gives CASSPGLAGSEQYF.

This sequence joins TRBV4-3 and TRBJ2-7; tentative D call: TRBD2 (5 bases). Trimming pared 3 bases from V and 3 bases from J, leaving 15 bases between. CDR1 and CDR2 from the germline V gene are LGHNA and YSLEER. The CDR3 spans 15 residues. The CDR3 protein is CASSQDIRGFYEQYF. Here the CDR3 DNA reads TGCGCCAGCAGCCAGGATATTCGGGGATTCTACGAGCAGTACTTC.

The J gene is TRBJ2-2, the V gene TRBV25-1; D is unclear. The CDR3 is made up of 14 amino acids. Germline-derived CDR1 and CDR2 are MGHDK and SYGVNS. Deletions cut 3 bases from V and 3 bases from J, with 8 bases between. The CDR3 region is CASSDESYTGELFF. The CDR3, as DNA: TGTGCCAGCAGTGATGAGAGCTACACCGGGGAGCTGTTTTTT.

The CDR3 is CASSPGPRETQYF. CDR3 coding DNA: TGTGCCAGCAGCCCGGGTCCTCGGGAGACCCAGTACTTC. This chain uses TRBV7-6 with TRBJ2-5; D gene unclear. The CDR3 totals 13 residues. CDR1 and CDR2 from the germline V gene are SGHVS and FNYEAQ. Trimming pared 5 bases from V and 5 bases from J, leaving 12 bases between.

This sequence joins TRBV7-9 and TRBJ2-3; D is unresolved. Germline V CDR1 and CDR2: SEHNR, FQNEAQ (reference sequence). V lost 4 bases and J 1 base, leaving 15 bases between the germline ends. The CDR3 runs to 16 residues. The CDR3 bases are TGTGCCAGCAGCTCCCGCGACCTAAGCGGCACAGATACGCAGTATTTT. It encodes CASSSRDLSGTDTQYF.

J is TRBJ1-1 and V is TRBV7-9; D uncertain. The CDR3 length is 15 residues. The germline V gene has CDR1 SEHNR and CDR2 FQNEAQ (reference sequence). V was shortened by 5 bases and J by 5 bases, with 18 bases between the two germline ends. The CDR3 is CASSLKGVSGTEAFF. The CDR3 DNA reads TGTGCCAGCAGCCTGAAAGGAGTCTCGGGTACTGAAGCTTTCTTT.

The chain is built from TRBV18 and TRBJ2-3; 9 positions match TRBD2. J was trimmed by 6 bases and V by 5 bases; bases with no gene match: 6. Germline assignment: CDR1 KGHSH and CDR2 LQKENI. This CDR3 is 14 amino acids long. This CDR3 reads CASSTLAGADTQYF. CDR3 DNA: TGTGCCAGCTCAACCTTAGCGGGGGCTGATACGCAGTATTTT. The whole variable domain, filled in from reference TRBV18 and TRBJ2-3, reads NAGVMQNPRHLVRRRGQEARLRCSPMKGHSHVYWYRQLPEEGLKFMVYLQKENIIDESGMPKERFSAEFPKEGPSILRIQQVVRGDSAAYFCASSTLAGADTQYFGPGTRLTVL.

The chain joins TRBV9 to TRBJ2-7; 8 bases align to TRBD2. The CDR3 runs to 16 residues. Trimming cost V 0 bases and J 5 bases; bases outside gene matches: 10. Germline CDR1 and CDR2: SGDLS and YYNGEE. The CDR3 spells CASSVDHRGGGNEQYF. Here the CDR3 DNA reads TGTGCCAGCAGCGTAGACCATCGGGGGGGAGGGAACGAGCAGTACTTC.

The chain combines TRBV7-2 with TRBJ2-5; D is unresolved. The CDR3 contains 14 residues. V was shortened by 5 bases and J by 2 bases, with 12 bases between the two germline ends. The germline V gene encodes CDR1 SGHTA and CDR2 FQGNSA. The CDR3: CASSPVQRQETQYF. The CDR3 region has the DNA TGTGCCAGCAGCCCGGTCCAGAGGCAAGAGACCCAGTACTTC.

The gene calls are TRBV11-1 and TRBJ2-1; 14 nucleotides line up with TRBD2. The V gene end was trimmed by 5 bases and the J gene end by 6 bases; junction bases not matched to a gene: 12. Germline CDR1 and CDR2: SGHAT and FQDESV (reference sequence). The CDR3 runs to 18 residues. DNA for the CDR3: TGTGCCAGCAGCCTGGGACTAGCGGGAGCGATTCTCACCAATGAGCAGTTCTTC. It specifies CASSLGLAGAILTNEQFF.